The 13 T cell receptor beta chains reported below all come from one sample, sequenced in a study of cytomegalovirus exposure and HLA in healthy donors. PCR involved 60 Vbeta and 13 Jbeta primers. Assay used: immunoSEQ multiplex PCR; TCRdb lists only in-frame clones, some missing. The table has roughly 130,000 clones, roughly 80% seen once. The specimen sequenced was PBMCs. The origin of the receptors is a woman in her forties in good health and CMV-seropositive.

CDR3 in amino acids: CASSLSGSMDEQYF. CDR3 DNA: TGTGCCAGCAGTCTTAGCGGGAGTATGGACGAGCAGTACTTC. The chain employs TRBV7-2 and TRBJ2-7, with 9 bases fitting TRBD2. CDR1 and CDR2 from the germline V gene are SGHTA and FQGNSA. V dropped 6 bases and J dropped 5; count of bases not matched to a gene: 8. The CDR3 runs to 14 residues.

The V call is TRBV28, the J call TRBJ2-1, with 9 nucleotides matching TRBD2. The V and J ends lost 3 bases and 8 bases, in that order; junction bases with no gene match: 8. Germline V gene lookup returns CDR1 MDHEN and CDR2 SYDVKM. The CDR3 has 15 residues. CDR3 protein: CASSLVGGRGDEQFF. The CDR3 DNA reads as TGTGCCAGCAGTTTGGTGGGCGGGAGGGGAGATGAGCAGTTCTTC.

This rearrangement joins TRBV19 to TRBJ2-5, with D unclear. The germline V and J ends were trimmed by 7 bases and 1 base, with 13 bases remaining between them. Germline CDR1 LNHDA, CDR2 SQIVND (reference sequence). This CDR3 region has 14 residues. CDR3 protein: CASMGRTVQETQYF. CDR3 bases: TGTGCCAGTATGGGCAGAACAGTCCAAGAGACCCAGTACTTC.

This chain links TRBV15 with TRBJ1-2; 10 nucleotides agree with TRBD1. Per the germline V gene, CDR1 is LNHNV and CDR2 is YYDKDF (reference sequence). This CDR3 comprises 16 residues. Trimming cost V 0 bases and J 5 bases; bases outside gene matches: 6. The DNA of the CDR3 is TGTGCCACCAGCAGAGATAGTAGGACAGGGGGTTATGGCTACACCTTC. Translating gives CATSRDSRTGGYGYTF.

This clone was counted a few times. The genes are TRBV2 and TRBJ2-5; TRBD2 agrees at 9 bases. With the DNA end fitting TRBJ2-7 better, the J assignment may be wrong. The CDR3 consists of 17 residues. CDR1 and CDR2 (germline): SNHLY, FYNNEI. The CDR3 is CATRGGGLVAGAYEQYF. The CDR3 DNA is TGTGCCACCAGGGGGGGAGGCCTGGTAGCGGGAGCCTACGAGCAGTACTTC.

The gene calls are TRBV14 and TRBJ1-1; perhaps TRBD1 as D (6 bases). This CDR3 has 15 residues. Germline-derived CDR1 and CDR2 are SGHDN and FVKESK. Trimming cost V 4 bases and J 0 bases, with 12 bases left between them. The CDR3 nucleotides read TGTGCCAGCAGCCCTGTTGGGGGCATGAACACTGAAGCTTTCTTT. Encoded protein: CASSPVGGMNTEAFF. Combining the CDR3 with reference TRBV14 and TRBJ1-1 gives the whole variable domain EAGVTQFPSHSVIEKGQTVTLRCDPISGHDNLYWYRRVMGKEIKFLLHFVKESKQDESGMPNNRFLAERTGGTYSTLKVQPAELEDSGVYFCASSPVGGMNTEAFFGQGTRLTVV.

The J gene is TRBJ2-7, the V gene TRBV19; 10 nucleotides match TRBD1. Germline assignment: CDR1 LNHDA and CDR2 SQIVND (reference sequence). The CDR3 has 14 amino acids. V shed 6 bases, J shed 5 bases, and the junction held 7 bases outside the gene matches. This CDR3 reads CASSRDRGSHEQYF. CDR3 DNA: TGTGCCAGTAGCCGGGACAGGGGTTCCCACGAGCAGTACTTC.

The gene calls are TRBV4-1 and TRBJ2-7, with TRBD1 as a possible D gene (5 bases). Germline-derived CDR1 and CDR2 are MGHRA and YSYEKL. This CDR3 region has 14 residues. Deletions cut 1 base from V and 6 bases from J, with 13 bases between. The CDR3 region is CASSQGNRIREQYF. The DNA for the CDR3 is TGCGCCAGCAGCCAAGGGAACAGGATTCGCGAGCAGTACTTC.

The chain is built from TRBV14 and TRBJ2-1; TRBD1 matches at 7 bases. Germline values: CDR1 SGHDN, CDR2 FVKESK. The V segment lost 4 bases and the J segment 7 bases; nucleotides outside the gene matches: 4. The CDR3 has 13 residues. The CDR3 DNA follows: TGTGCCAGCAGCCGGAACAGGGGAAATGAGCAGTTCTTC. It is translated as CASSRNRGNEQFF.

This clone has only a few counts. This chain links TRBV5-5 with TRBJ2-7; TRBD1 matches 10 bases. This CDR3 has 16 residues. V was clipped by 2 bases and J by 3 bases; unmatched bases: 8. Germline CDR1 reads SGHKS; CDR2 reads YYEKEE (reference sequence). CDR3 in amino acids: CASSLIPTGGLYEQYF. CDR3 DNA sequence: TGTGCCAGCAGCTTAATTCCGACAGGGGGCCTCTACGAGCAGTACTTC.

This clone showed up just a few times. The rearrangement joins TRBV7-9 to TRBJ2-4; 7 bases are a match to TRBD1. The CDR3 has 14 residues. Germline CDR1 reads SEHNR; CDR2 reads FQNEAQ (reference sequence). V lost 5 bases and J lost 4; bases outside the gene matches: 5. CDR3 coding DNA: TGTGCCAGCAGCACTTGGGACAGTAAAAACATTCAGTACTTC. Its protein product is CASSTWDSKNIQYF.

J is TRBJ1-6 and V is TRBV27; the D gene is possibly TRBD1 (6 bases). The CDR3 consists of 16 residues. Germline V gene data show CDR1 as MNHEY and CDR2 as SMNVEV (reference sequence). V gave up 1 base and J gave up 7 bases, with 14 bases separating them. This CDR3 is CASSLYEDSENSPLHF. The CDR3 DNA is TGTGCCAGCAGTTTATATGAGGACAGCGAAAATTCACCCCTCCACTTT.

This clone came up a few times. CDR3 bases: TGTGCCAGCAGCTCGGGACTAGCGGGTCCCTACGAGCAGTACTTC. Protein sequence: CASSSGLAGPYEQYF. The chain joins TRBV7-2 to TRBJ2-7, with 12 bases fitting TRBD2. This CDR3 is 15 amino acids long. In germline, CDR1 is SGHTA, CDR2 FQGNSA. V shed 4 bases and J 2 bases; nucleotides not matched to a gene: 3.